The rows below give T cell receptor beta chains drawn from one sample of a study of CXCR3-negative and CXCR3-positive naive CD8 T cells. TCRdb reprocessed the 5' RACE reads and stores each CDR3 protein as one record, lacking DNA. This sample contains 150,000 or so distinct CDR3 sequences. Sequenced material: naive CXCR3- CD8+ T cells from blood. These receptors originate from a human donor in good health. Some clones in this sample may be carry-over from other donors' samples. Each CDR3 is given with its conserved first and last residue. Where a row states a size, it is once, few, many or the class of an expanded clone; other rows omit it.

V: TRBV4-1
size: .
J: TRBJ2-7
CDR3: CASSQDGQSYEQYF

V: TRBV7-9
size: .
J: TRBJ2-5
CDR3: CASSHSGARGSYEQYF

V: TRBV28
size: .
J: TRBJ2-1
CDR3: CASSLGTGISNEQFF

V: TRBV5-1
size: .
J: TRBJ2-7
CDR3: CASSFQGAGYEQYF

V: TRBV7-8
size: medium-sized
J: TRBJ2-1
CDR3: CASSVPGTSVVNEQFF

V: TRBV7-6
size: .
J: TRBJ2-2
CDR3: CASSLGSPNTGELFF

V: TRBV7-2
size: .
J: TRBJ2-3
CDR3: CASSLGWDLAGRADTQYF

V: TRBV27
size: .
J: TRBJ1-5
CDR3: CASSPTDQPQHF

V: TRBV29-1
size: .
J: TRBJ2-3
CDR3: CSVGSGASTDTQYF

V: TRBV19
size: .
J: TRBJ2-1
CDR3: CASSIIGLADNEQFF

V: TRBV20-1
size: .
J: TRBJ2-7
CDR3: CSARDRSRSYEQYF

V: TRBV28
size: .
J: TRBJ2-7
CDR3: CASLSYRTGSPEQYF

V: TRBV7-6
size: .
J: TRBJ2-7
CDR3: CASSLEVTGVIGGLGEQYF

V: TRBV7-9
size: .
J: TRBJ2-7
CDR3: CASSSNPGYEQYF

V: TRBV6-6
size: .
J: TRBJ2-5
CDR3: CASSYSIAGVRETQYF

V: TRBV13
size: .
J: TRBJ1-1
CDR3: CASSLRGSYTEAFF

V: TRBV6-6
size: .
J: TRBJ2-7
CDR3: CASSYEGNEQYF

V: TRBV29-1
size: .
J: TRBJ2-1
CDR3: CSVEDRRRVNEQFF

V: TRBV29-1
size: .
J: TRBJ1-1
CDR3: CSVPVTTGTPGDTEAFF

V: TRBV4-3
size: .
J: TRBJ2-2
CDR3: CASSQVVALSSTGELFF

V: TRBV5-1
size: .
J: TRBJ1-2
CDR3: CASFGSRGADYGYTF

V: TRBV28
size: .
J: TRBJ2-7
CDR3: CASSFFGVISYEQYF

V: TRBV7-9
size: .
J: TRBJ2-3
CDR3: CASSLLLDTQYF

V: TRBV4-3
size: .
J: TRBJ1-5
CDR3: CASSQDNGGLGPQHF

V: TRBV11-3
size: .
J: TRBJ2-3
CDR3: CASSFEVTDTQYF

V: TRBV20-1
size: .
J: TRBJ2-1
CDR3: CSANNLDSLSYNEQFF

V: TRBV7-9
size: .
J: TRBJ2-3
CDR3: CASSLEHGPRTQYF

V: TRBV3-1
size: .
J: TRBJ2-1
CDR3: CASSPRAAYEQFF

V: TRBV12-3/TRBV12-4
size: .
J: TRBJ2-5
CDR3: CASSELAGGPQETQYF

V: TRBV15
size: .
J: TRBJ2-6
CDR3: CATSNGGGSGANVLTF

V: TRBV27
size: .
J: TRBJ1-5
CDR3: CASSSSIRNQPQHF

V: TRBV19
size: .
J: TRBJ2-7
CDR3: CASSIAPGAFYEQYF

V: TRBV28
size: .
J: TRBJ2-7
CDR3: CASNQQGVGEQYF

V: TRBV20-1
size: .
J: TRBJ2-3
CDR3: CSAIPVTLTTEGDTQYF

V: TRBV28
size: .
J: TRBJ2-1
CDR3: CASRPTGNNEQFF

V: TRBV9
size: .
J: TRBJ1-2
CDR3: CASSTGGSSYGYTF

V: TRBV29-1
size: .
J: TRBJ2-1
CDR3: CSAGPQDVLSNEQFF

V: TRBV9
size: .
J: TRBJ2-7
CDR3: CASSVVGDSYEQYF

V: TRBV12-3/TRBV12-4
size: .
J: TRBJ1-1
CDR3: CASSLGASGNTEAFF

V: TRBV9
size: .
J: TRBJ2-7
CDR3: CASSPPGGSPYEQYF

V: TRBV7-8
size: .
J: TRBJ2-7
CDR3: CASSSPQGVYEQYF

V: TRBV6-5
size: .
J: TRBJ2-7
CDR3: CASSYPRHGSKSSYEQYF

V: TRBV20-1
size: .
J: TRBJ1-1
CDR3: CSAKRQGTNTEAFF

V: TRBV5-1
size: .
J: TRBJ1-5
CDR3: CASSLEGEQPQHF

V: TRBV5-1
size: .
J: TRBJ2-7
CDR3: CASSATYEQYF

V: TRBV4-3
size: .
J: TRBJ1-6
CDR3: CASSQDRDWGSPLHF

V: TRBV24-1
size: .
J: TRBJ2-1
CDR3: CATSDRDRGNEQFF

V: TRBV27
size: .
J: TRBJ1-2
CDR3: CASSFLIDRVNGYTF

V: TRBV4-3
size: .
J: TRBJ2-1
CDR3: CASSQDPSGVLYEQFF

V: TRBV5-6
size: .
J: TRBJ1-2
CDR3: CASSLFRRTGGSYGYTF

V: TRBV2
size: .
J: TRBJ2-7
CDR3: CASTPPSVTYEQYF

V: TRBV4-2
size: .
J: TRBJ1-1
CDR3: CASSQETEAFF

V: TRBV7-9
size: .
J: TRBJ1-2
CDR3: CASSLGPGQPLVSYTF

V: TRBV29-1
size: .
J: TRBJ2-2
CDR3: CSVVRGETQNTGELFF

V: TRBV7-9
size: .
J: TRBJ2-7
CDR3: CASSLEGGTFEQYF

V: TRBV7-9
size: .
J: TRBJ2-2
CDR3: CASSSPSGELFF

V: TRBV5-1
size: .
J: TRBJ2-3
CDR3: CASSLSGVNTDTQYF

V: TRBV27
size: .
J: TRBJ2-3
CDR3: CASSLSYLGTGGTDTQYF

V: TRBV11-3
size: .
J: TRBJ2-1
CDR3: CASSAGEWDRVILGEQFF